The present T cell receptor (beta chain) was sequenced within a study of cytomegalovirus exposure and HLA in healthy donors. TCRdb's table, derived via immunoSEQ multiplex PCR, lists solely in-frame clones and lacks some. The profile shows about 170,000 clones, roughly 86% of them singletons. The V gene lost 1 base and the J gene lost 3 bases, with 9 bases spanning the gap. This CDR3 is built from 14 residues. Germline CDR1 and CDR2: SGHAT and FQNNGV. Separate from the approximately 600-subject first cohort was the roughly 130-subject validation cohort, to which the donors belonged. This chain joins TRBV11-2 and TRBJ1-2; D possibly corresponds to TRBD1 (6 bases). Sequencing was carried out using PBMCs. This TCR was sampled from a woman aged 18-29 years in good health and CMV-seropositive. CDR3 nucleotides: TGTGCCAGCAGCTTAGGACAGGCCCACTATGGCTACACCTTC. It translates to CASSLGQAHYGYTF.